This T cell receptor beta chain was obtained from a study of cytomegalovirus exposure and HLA in healthy donors. Study results and limitations: The majority of TCR sequences were rare, yet some public TCRs appeared in many donors. Cytomegalovirus status, reportedly, was diagnosed with high specificity and sensitivity by the classifier. The tendency of first-cohort TCR clusters to co-occur in the roughly 130 validation repertoires was the finding of a later analysis.

This clone has a single count. The antigen is not known. Separation from the roughly 670-subject first cohort characterized the 120-subject validation cohort, to which the donors belonged. The ends were cut back, 4 bases at V and 7 bases at J, with 17 bases in the middle. Germline V CDR1 and CDR2: SEHNR, FQNEAQ (reference sequence). This CDR3 is built from 14 residues. Sequencing was performed with immunoSEQ multiplex PCR; in TCRdb, only in-frame clones are kept and a portion is missing. The sample carries some 60,000 clones, 96% recorded once. J is TRBJ2-7 and V is TRBV7-9, with D tentatively TRBD2 (7 bases). Sequenced material: PBMCs. The sequence was collected from a man in his late teens or twenties in good health and CMV-seronegative. The CDR3 DNA is TGTGCCAGCAGCTCCCAGGGGCGGGGAGGGGAGCAGTACTTC. It specifies CASSSQGRGGEQYF.